This paragraph covers one T cell receptor beta chain sequence. The antigen remains unidentified. Here immunoSEQ multiplex PCR was the method, and the copy in TCRdb shows in-frame clones only, minus some. This sample has 100,000 to 150,000 clones; around 89% occur once, and the top ten carry around 10%. Looked up from germline, CDR1 is SGHTA and CDR2 is FQGTGA. The CDR3 length is 14 residues. V was shortened by 5 bases and J by 12 bases, with 23 bases between the two germline ends. This sample is drawn from a study of T cell responses to AZD1222 COVID-19 vaccine. Study-level results: Vaccine-associated CD4 TCRs spanned spike, dominant at 160-218 and 743-854. Repertoires in all cases were sampled only once the peak T cell response had passed. Spike-specific TCR depth and breadth grew after two AZD1222 doses.

Here the sequenced sample was peripheral blood, taken on day 0 of MenACWY control vaccination. The chain carries TRBV7-3 and TRBJ2-7, with no clear D. The source is an adult in good health. The CDR3 loop is CASSQRTEPTPVYF. CDR3 nucleotide sequence: TGTGCCAGCAGCCAGAGGACGGAACCAACGCCGGTGTACTTC.